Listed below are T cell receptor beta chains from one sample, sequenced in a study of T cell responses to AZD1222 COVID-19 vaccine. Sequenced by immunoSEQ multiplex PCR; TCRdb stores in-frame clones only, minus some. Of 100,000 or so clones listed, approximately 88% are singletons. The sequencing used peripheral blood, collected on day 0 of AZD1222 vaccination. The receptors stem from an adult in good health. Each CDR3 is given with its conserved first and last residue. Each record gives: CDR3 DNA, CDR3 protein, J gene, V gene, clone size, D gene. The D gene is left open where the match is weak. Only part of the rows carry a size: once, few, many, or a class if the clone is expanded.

TGTGCCAGCAGCTTAGATCTCTCTCCTGGAAACACCATATATTTT | CASSLDLSPGNTIYF | TRBJ1-3 | TRBV7-6 | . | .
TGCGCCAGCACGGGCGGGGGCGGGCAGCCCCAGCATTTT | CASTGGGGQPQHF | TRBJ1-5 | TRBV10-2 | . | .
TGTGCCAGCAGTCAGGGGGAGACCCAGTACTTC | CASSQGETQYF | TRBJ2-5 | TRBV6-5 | . | .
TGTGCCAGCACGAGCCGAACAGATACGCAGTATTTT | CASTSRTDTQYF | TRBJ2-3 | TRBV28 | . | .
TGTGCCAGCAGCTCGAGCCGATACAATGAGCAGTTCTTC | CASSSSRYNEQFF | TRBJ2-1 | TRBV12-3/TRBV12-4 | . | .
TGTGCCAGCAGTCACACGAATTCACCCCTCCACTTT | CASSHTNSPLHF | TRBJ1-6 | TRBV4-2 | . | .
TGTGCAGTAGCCTGGGCCGCGGGCTACGAGCAGTACTTC | CAVAWAAGYEQYF | TRBJ2-7 | TRBV19 | . | .
TGTGCCACCAGTGAGAAACAGGGCCTCTACACCTTC | CATSEKQGLYTF | TRBJ1-2 | TRBV24-1 | . | .
TGCGCCAGCAGCCAAAAACTAGCGGGGCAAGAGACCCAGTACTTC | CASSQKLAGQETQYF | TRBJ2-5 | TRBV4-1 | . | TRBD2
TGTGCCAGCAGCATCCGACGGATCTCTGGAAACACCATATATTTT | CASSIRRISGNTIYF | TRBJ1-3 | TRBV5-8 | . | .
TGTGCCAGCAGCCGCGGGGAGACCCAGTACTTC | CASSRGETQYF | TRBJ2-5 | TRBV11-3 | . | .
TGTGCCAGTAGTATGGGTGTCCGACAAAACTATGGCTACACCTTC | CASSMGVRQNYGYTF | TRBJ1-2 | TRBV19 | . | .
TGTGCCAGCAGAAACGGGCCCCAAGGAGGCTACACCTTC | CASRNGPQGGYTF | TRBJ1-2 | TRBV28 | . | .
TGTGCCAGCAGCTCCAACACCGGGGAGCTGTTTTTT | CASSSNTGELFF | TRBJ2-2 | TRBV5-4 | few | .
TGCAGCGTGGATAAGGGACAAGACAATGAGCAGTTCTTC | CSVDKGQDNEQFF | TRBJ2-1 | TRBV29-1 | . | .
TGCGCCAGCAGTCGACAGGGGACATTATCTGGAAACACCATATATTTT | CASSRQGTLSGNTIYF | TRBJ1-3 | TRBV10-2 | . | TRBD1
TGTGCCAGCAGCCAAGGGACTAGCGGCTTCGGTCTTTACAATGAGCAGTTCTTC | CASSQGTSGFGLYNEQFF | TRBJ2-1 | TRBV14 | . | TRBD2
TGCAGCGTTCACCGGGACAGGGTTAGCACTGAAGCTTTCTTT | CSVHRDRVSTEAFF | TRBJ1-1 | TRBV29-1 | . | TRBD1
TGTGCCAGCAGTTTAGGGCAGGGGGCAAGGAATTCACCCCTCCACTTT | CASSLGQGARNSPLHF | TRBJ1-6 | TRBV28 | . | TRBD1
TGTGCCAGCAGGAAACAGGCGAACACCGGGGAGCTGTTTTTT | CASRKQANTGELFF | TRBJ2-2 | TRBV6-5 | . | .
TGTGCCAGCAGCTTAACAGGGGGCACTGAAGCTTTCTTT | CASSLTGGTEAFF | TRBJ1-1 | TRBV7-8 | . | TRBD1
TGCGCCAGCAGCTTGGTGGGACACTCCTACAATGAGCAGTTCTTC | CASSLVGHSYNEQFF | TRBJ2-1 | TRBV5-1 | . | .
TGTGCCAGCAGCCCGTCGCCTCCTGCTGGCTACACCTTC | CASSPSPPAGYTF | TRBJ1-2 | TRBV7-3 | . | .